This T cell receptor beta chain was observed in a study of T-cell memory formation after mild COVID-19. Study in general: The TCR clusters were mostly specific to one donor.

This clonotype appeared a few times. Its antigen is unidentified. Trimming removed 5 bases from V and 1 base from J, with 9 bases in between. Germline lookup yields CDR1 SGHTA and CDR2 FQGNSA. CDR3 size: 14 residues. 5'RACE with constant-segment primers yielded barcoded, UMI-tagged TCR alpha and TCR beta cDNA libraries. TCRdb re-called the 5' RACE reads through MiXCR, storing one row per CDR3 protein. The sample carries fewer than 50,000 distinct CDR3 sequences, roughly 12% recorded once. Findings and caveats of the study: Detection of some responders pre-infection suggested pre-existing cross-reactive memory T cells participated. What remained unconfirmed was the SARS-CoV-2 specificity of second-wave clones peaking on day 37.

The rearrangement uses TRBV7-2 and TRBJ1-3, with D possibly being TRBD1 (5 bases). Material: PBMCs or a T cell subset sorted from them (not recorded which). This TCR was sampled from a man aged 18 to 29 who had mild COVID-19 (a few samples of this study predate the infection). Cell type and time point are not known. The CDR3 loop is CASSPGSSGNTIYF. DNA for the CDR3: TGTGCCAGCAGCCCAGGGAGTTCTGGAAACACCATATATTTT.